This T cell receptor (beta chain) derives from a study of shared clonotypes between healthy human individuals (dated by TCRdb to 2020 to 2022). At the level of the whole study: The cohort included three men and two women between 18 and 49 years of age. Leukapheresis yielded between about 0.8 and 8.9 billion PBMCs per donor. For each donor, CD4 naive and CD4 memory were each given three plates, CD8 naive was given two plates, and CD8 memory was given one plate. To estimate repertoire size and how much clonotype sharing occurs between individuals, the study deeply sequenced the blood TCR repertoires of about 5 healthy adults. To increase sequencing depth and limit assay-specific biases, different laboratories used diverse techniques to prepare libraries and sequence TCR repertoires.

Turning to this clone: Its binding antigen is unknown. Per-base qualities were not stored, and no clone one base away is much larger.

Broad study findings and their caveats: Because the study included a small number of donors, the genetic and exposure-history diversity represented was limited. When several donors were compared, the shared fraction of clonotypes was about 5% for naive CD4, 3% to 4% for naive CD8, 2.3% for memory CD4, and 0.35% to 0.5% for memory CD8. Pairwise subsampling indicated that sequencing depth was expected to affect the degree of clonotype sharing among donors. Even with the large sequencing depth, rarefaction of the sorted-subset datasets indicated that sequencing was incomplete. Clonotypes shared by all four sorted-subset donors showed higher generation probabilities than non-shared clonotypes. Estimated clonotype richness was generally larger for naive than for memory subsets. Only blood was sampled, and tissue TCR repertoires likely differ from those in blood.

Its CDR3 holds 14 amino acids, cysteine through phenylalanine. Here the CDR3 DNA is all that survives: 42 bases in frame from base 1. V and J lose 7 bases and 7 bases, and a span of 17 bases separates them. Looking up the germline V gene yields CDR1 MNHNS and CDR2 SASEGT. TCR CDR3 regions were amplified from genomic DNA by multiplex PCR using the deep immunoSEQ assay. Genomic DNA extracted from each cell subset was distributed evenly over all wells of several immunoSEQ 96-well plates, and each plate served as one replicate. For sorted subsets, each replicate PCR was loaded with 200 ng genomic DNA, equivalent to some 31,000 T cell genomes. Purified libraries were quantified with a Qubit 3.0 fluorometer, sized on a Bioanalyzer 2100, and re-quantified with the KAPA Library Quantification kit. Each immunoSEQ 96-well plate was sequenced on its own single-read 150-cycle Illumina NextSeq 550 flow cell. As for how the authors treated the data: Because the immunoSEQ output held only junctional sequences and lacked quality scores, the filtering could not match the filtering applied to full-length reads. To assign V/J genes and CDR3, sequences were annotated against IMGT germline references using PyIR, a Python wrapper for IgBLAST v1.9. Reads with weak V/J assignments (E-value above 1e-6), missing CDR3, stop codons, out-of-frame junctions, or ambiguous translated residues were removed. V3J clonotypes were defined as sequences sharing the same inferred V gene, J gene, and CDR3 amino acid sequence. To compute the percentage overlap between repertoires, the number of shared unique clonotypes was divided by the size of the smaller repertoire. Repertoire richness was assessed with RTK rarefaction, the Chao1 estimator, and Recon v2.1 estimates of unobserved clonotypes. OLGA was used to compute generation probabilities for all TCRbeta clonotypes that the gDNA method yielded from a handful of donors. TCRdb's version of the immuneACCESS table is confined to in-frame rearrangements and falls short of the full clone set. An unresolved V gene accounts for under half of the shortfall where checked; the remainder is of unknown origin. V and J calls and clone size are copied from that table; D and trimming were computed from the DNA. For this sample the table gives around 990,000 clones, of which 60% to 80% were detected only once. The top ten clonotypes cover approximately 0.9% of the sample.

The donors were healthy, HIV-negative adults who had no recently reported acute infections or vaccinations. Every donor was a Caucasian adult living in Nashville, Tennessee, USA. CD4+ T cells were enriched through magnetic negative selection, after which naive cells were positively selected on CD45RA and the remaining negative fraction served as the memory subset. After blood collection by leukapheresis, PBMCs were isolated using Ficoll-Histopaque density gradient centrifugation and then cryopreserved in the vapor phase of liquid nitrogen. Analytical flow cytometry was used to check the purity and quantity of every magnetically sorted T cell population. Genomic DNA was isolated from every sorted fraction and measured by UV absorbance on a Nanodrop 2000c.

The receptor's source is a man aged 18 to 29 in good health. Some clones in this sample may be carry-over from other donors' samples. The chain joins TRBV6-1 to TRBJ1-5; the D segment cannot be called with confidence. Material for sequencing was memory CD4+ T cells from PBMCs. The cell subset or site label, read with the paper, signifies: CD45RA-negative fraction. The CDR3 loop reads CASTRTQEGQPQHF. The bases read TGTGCCAGCACTCGTACCCAAGAAGGGCAGCCCCAGCATTTT.